Below are 30 T cell receptor beta chains sequenced from a single sample in a study of control samples from healthy donors and cancer patients. Libraries were prepared by immunoSEQ multiplex PCR; TCRdb keeps only in-frame clonotypes and omits some of them. The table has roughly 100,000 clones, about 80% seen once. Specimen: blood. The receptors derive from a woman aged 45-65 years in good health.

The rearrangement joins TRBV18 to TRBJ1-1; 7 bases are a match to TRBD1. CDR3 length: 12 amino acids. Germline V CDR1 and CDR2: KGHSH, LQKENI. V gave up 3 bases and J gave up 6 bases; unmatched junction bases: 1. In DNA form, the CDR3 reads TGTGCCAGCTCACCCGGGACAGCTGAAGCTTTCTTT. Translation: CASSPGTAEAFF.

The V and J genes are TRBV27 and TRBJ1-6; D remains ambiguous. The CDR3 consists of 15 residues. Germline-derived CDR1 and CDR2 are MNHEY and SMNVEV (reference sequence). Deletions cut 6 bases from V and 6 bases from J, with 15 bases between. The CDR3 nucleotides are TGTGCCAGCAGAAATACAGCAACGTTTAATTCACCCCTCCACTTT. Amino acids: CASRNTATFNSPLHF.

The genes are TRBV7-9 and TRBJ2-5; the match to TRBD1 covers 10 bases. V lost 5 bases to trimming and J lost 5 bases; unmatched junction nucleotides: 8. CDR3 length: 15 amino acids. Per germline, CDR1 SEHNR and CDR2 FQNEAQ (reference sequence). CDR3 region: CASSATGQGTETQYF. CDR3 sequence (DNA): TGTGCCAGCAGCGCAACGGGACAGGGGACCGAGACCCAGTACTTC.

This sequence joins TRBV7-2 and TRBJ1-5; D gene unclear. This CDR3 is 16 amino acids long. Germline loops: CDR1 SGHTA, CDR2 FQGNSA. Trimming shortened V by 1 base and J by 1 base, and 11 bases separated the two germline ends. In nucleotides, the CDR3 is TGTGCCAGCAGCTTAGAGAGTCCTGGGAGCAATCAGCCCCAGCATTTT. It specifies CASSLESPGSNQPQHF.

This rearrangement joins TRBV6-2 or TRBV6-3 to TRBJ2-7, with TRBD1 matching over 8 bases. CDR3 length: 15 amino acids. V trimming: 6 bases; J trimming: 5 bases; junction bases outside the gene matches: 12. Germline V CDR1 and CDR2: MNHEY, SVGEGT. This CDR3 reads CASSPRQGTRNEQYF. Written as DNA, the CDR3 is TGTGCCAGCAGCCCTCGACAGGGGACGAGGAACGAGCAGTACTTC.

CDR3 sequence (DNA): TGTGCCATCAGTGATGTGTCGGATCAGCCCCAGCATTTT. This translates into CAISDVSDQPQHF. The chain joins TRBV10-3 to TRBJ1-5; D uncertain. CDR1 and CDR2 (germline): ENHRY, SYGVKD. The V gene lost 3 bases and the J gene lost 5 bases, with 8 bases spanning the gap. This CDR3 has 13 residues.

The V gene is TRBV27, the J gene TRBJ1-2; TRBD1 matches at 7 bases. Germline V gene data show CDR1 as MNHEY and CDR2 as SMNVEV (reference sequence). This CDR3 comprises 14 residues. The V and J ends lost 3 bases and 0 bases, in that order; junction bases with no gene match: 1. This chain's CDR3 is CASSLTGTNYGYTF. CDR3 DNA sequence: TGTGCCAGCAGTTTGACAGGGACTAACTATGGCTACACCTTC.

The CDR3 bases are TGTGCCAGCAGGTCGGCGGGGGTCTACGAGCAGTACTTC. Amino acid sequence: CASRSAGVYEQYF. This sequence joins TRBV5-4 and TRBJ2-7; 7 bases are shared with TRBD2. The CDR3 covers 13 residues. With 5 bases clipped from V and 3 bases from J, the junction kept 5 bases outside the gene matches. Germline CDR1 reads SGHNT; CDR2 reads YYREEE (reference sequence).

This clone is a singleton in its sample. V gene TRBV4-2 combines with J gene TRBJ2-5; TRBD1 matches at 8 bases. Germline assignment: CDR1 LGHNA and CDR2 YNFKEQ. The trim removed 4 bases at V and 0 bases at J, leaving 4 bases unmatched. The CDR3 has 15 residues. The CDR3 protein is CASSPADRDQETQYF. In nucleotides, the CDR3 is TGTGCCAGCAGCCCGGCGGACAGGGACCAAGAGACCCAGTACTTC.

The J gene is TRBJ1-1, the V gene TRBV19, with 9 bases identical to TRBD1. This CDR3 contains 15 residues. Germline assignment: CDR1 LNHDA and CDR2 SQIVND (reference sequence). Trimming cost V 5 bases and J 4 bases; bases outside gene matches: 8. The CDR3 protein is CASSARDRAFTEAFF. DNA for the CDR3: TGTGCCAGTAGTGCTCGGGACAGGGCTTTCACTGAAGCTTTCTTT.

The chain joins TRBV7-2 to TRBJ1-1; TRBD1 matches 9 bases. The CDR3 totals 17 residues. Germline CDR1 is SGHTA and CDR2 is FQGNSA. After removal of 5 bases from V and 0 bases from J, the junction contained 10 bases not matched to a gene. The CDR3 region has the DNA TGTGCCAGCAGCCTAAGACAGGGGGGAATCATGAACACTGAAGCTTTCTTT. Translated, it gives CASSLRQGGIMNTEAFF.

V gene TRBV9 combines with J gene TRBJ2-3; D not certain. From germline, CDR1 is SGDLS and CDR2 YYNGEE. This CDR3 has 13 residues. The ends were cut back, 3 bases at V and 0 bases at J, with 5 bases in the middle. The CDR3 loop is CASSAASTDTQYF. CDR3 DNA: TGTGCCAGCAGCGCAGCTAGCACAGATACGCAGTATTTT.

This clone was found once. The chain couples TRBV9 to TRBJ1-3; 7 bases are a match to TRBD1. The CDR3 runs 15 residues. The J segment lost 3 bases and the V segment lost 7 bases, leaving 10 bases of the junction unmatched. Germline lookup yields CDR1 SGDLS and CDR2 YYNGEE. The CDR3 loop reads CASGRGGVDGNTIYF. In DNA, the CDR3 is TGTGCCAGCGGCAGGGGGGGAGTGGATGGAAACACCATATATTTT.

This sequence joins TRBV27 and TRBJ1-2; D remains unclear. Germline loops: CDR1 MNHEY, CDR2 SMNVEV (reference sequence). The CDR3 is 13 amino acids. Trimming pared 0 bases from V and 7 bases from J, leaving 9 bases between. This CDR3 reads CASSLSPRVGYTF. In nucleotides, the CDR3 is TGTGCCAGCAGTTTATCCCCCCGGGTTGGCTACACCTTC.

The chain couples TRBV9 to TRBJ2-3, with D perhaps matching TRBD1 or TRBD2 (6 bases each). V was shortened by 2 bases and J by 2 bases, with 12 bases between the two germline ends. Germline V lookup: CDR1 SGDLS, CDR2 YYNGEE. The CDR3 is 15 amino acids. The CDR3 nucleotides are TGTGCCAGCAGCGTTTCGGGGGCGGACACAGATACGCAGTATTTT. Its protein product is CASSVSGADTDTQYF.

A single count supports this clone. This chain joins TRBV6-2 or TRBV6-3 and TRBJ2-7; D gene unclear. Germline V gene lookup returns CDR1 MNHEY and CDR2 SVGEGT. Trimming removed 2 bases at V and 8 bases at J, with 10 bases between. The CDR3 runs to 12 residues. As DNA, the CDR3 is TGTGCCAGCAGTTACCCAACTATGAAGCAGTACTTC. Encoded protein: CASSYPTMKQYF.

The V and J genes are TRBV3-1 (or the pseudogene TRBV3-2) and TRBJ2-1, with D unresolved. This CDR3 has 16 amino acids. Germline values: CDR1 LGHDT, CDR2 YNNKEL (reference sequence). V lost 0 bases to trimming and J lost 2 bases, with 11 bases between them. CDR3 loop: CASSQDLGTPYNEQFF. The CDR3 coding sequence is TGTGCCAGCAGCCAAGATCTGGGAACCCCCTACAATGAGCAGTTCTTC.

Remarks on this clone: The same CDR3 also results from other DNA sequences found in this sample. This chain links TRBV11-3 with TRBJ2-3; possibly TRBD1 or TRBD2 for D (7 bases each). V dropped 5 bases and J dropped 3 bases, with 15 bases sitting between them. This CDR3 is 15 amino acids long. Germline V gene sequence: CDR1 SGHNT, CDR2 YENEEA. As DNA, the CDR3 is TGTGCCAGCAGCCCAGGGGGGGGGCAGACAGATACGCAGTATTTT. Translated, it gives CASSPGGGQTDTQYF. Full variable domain (missing parts from reference TRBV11-3 and TRBJ2-3): EAGVVQSPRYKIIEKKQPVAFWCNPISGHNTLYWYLQNLGQGPELLIRYENEEAVDDSQLPKDRFSAERLKGVDSTLKIQPAELGDSAVYLCASSPGGGQTDTQYFGPGTRLTVL.

The rearrangement links TRBV6-6 to TRBJ1-6; no firm D call. This CDR3 is 15 amino acids long. Germline V gene data show CDR1 as MNHNY and CDR2 as SVGAGI (reference sequence). V gave up 5 bases and J gave up 5 bases, with 13 bases separating them. The CDR3 region has the DNA TGTGCCAGCAGTCCCTTTCGCAGTAATAATTCACCCCTCCACTTT. Amino acids: CASSPFRSNNSPLHF.

This clone was detected only a few times. The chain combines TRBV7-9 with TRBJ1-3; no firm D call. Trimming stripped 2 bases from V and 0 bases from J, with 11 bases between. The V gene's germline CDR1 is SEHNR and CDR2 FQNEAQ (reference sequence). The CDR3 has 16 amino acids. CDR3 sequence reads: CASSLPQRISGNTIYF. CDR3 DNA sequence: TGTGCCAGCAGCTTACCACAGCGCATCTCTGGAAACACCATATATTTT.

The chain links TRBV28 to TRBJ2-7; the D gene is possibly TRBD1 (5 bases). Germline values: CDR1 MDHEN, CDR2 SYDVKM. V was pared by 10 bases and J by 3 bases, with 19 bases between. The CDR3 runs to 14 residues. For the CDR3, the DNA is TGTGCCACCAAGGCAGGGCAGTCATACTACGAGCAGTACTTC. As protein: CATKAGQSYYEQYF.

V is TRBV7-9 and J is TRBJ1-6, with D tentatively TRBD1 (5 bases). Trimming stripped 4 bases from V and 7 bases from J, with 11 bases between. This CDR3 is built from 14 residues. The germline V gene encodes CDR1 SEHNR and CDR2 FQNEAQ (reference sequence). The CDR3 protein is CASSSGPLNSPLHF. The DNA of the CDR3 is TGTGCCAGCAGCTCGGGACCCCTAAATTCACCCCTCCACTTT. Full variable domain (rest looked up from reference TRBV7-9 and TRBJ1-6): DTGVSQNPRHKITKRGQNVTFRCDPISEHNRLYWYRQTLGQGPEFLTYFQNEAQLEKSRLLSDRFSAERPKGSFSTLEIQRTEQGDSAMYLCASSSGPLNSPLHFGNGTRLTVT.

This clone was seen more than once but under ten times. The chain has TRBV6-2 or TRBV6-3 and TRBJ1-6; D not resolved. From germline, CDR1 is MNHEY and CDR2 SVGEGT. This CDR3 spans 11 amino acids. Trimming left V 4 bases short and J 12 bases short, with 7 bases between. CDR3 loop: CASSLGRPLHF. In DNA form, the CDR3 reads TGTGCCAGCAGTTTGGGAAGACCCCTCCACTTT.

This clone came up a few times. The chain links TRBV18 to TRBJ2-7; D may be TRBD1 (5 bases). The V gene's germline CDR1 is KGHSH and CDR2 LQKENI. This CDR3 contains 12 residues. V was shortened by 3 bases and J by 4 bases, with 7 bases between the two germline ends. CDR3 bases: TGTGCCAGCTCACCCAAGGGGTACGAGCAGTACTTC. Amino acid sequence: CASSPKGYEQYF.

This chain uses TRBV5-6 with TRBJ1-1; a possible D gene is TRBD1 (5 bases). V shed 1 base and J shed 4 bases, with 8 bases lying between them. CDR3 size: 13 residues. Germline loops: CDR1 SGHDT, CDR2 YYEEEE. CDR3 nucleotides: TGTGCCAGCAGCTTGTTAGGGGTCACTGAAGCTTTCTTT. Translated, it gives CASSLLGVTEAFF.

This clone was seen once. V is TRBV5-5 and J is TRBJ2-5; 7 bases agree with TRBD1. Unmatched junction bases numbered 6, after V lost 2 bases and J lost 5 bases. The CDR3 has 14 residues. CDR1 is SGHKS and CDR2 is YYEKEE in the germline V gene (reference sequence). DNA of the CDR3: TGTGCCAGCAGCTTCCAGGGGGATGCGGAGACCCAGTACTTC. This codes for CASSFQGDAETQYF.

The V gene is TRBV6-6, the J gene TRBJ2-4; 11 nucleotides match TRBD2. The J segment lost 3 bases and the V segment lost 6 bases, leaving 7 bases of the junction unmatched. The CDR3 is 16 amino acids. CDR1 MNHNY and CDR2 SVGAGI come from the germline V gene (reference sequence). The chain's CDR3 is CASRPDSGGGKNIQYF. The CDR3 bases are TGTGCCAGCAGGCCCGATAGCGGGGGGGGCAAAAACATTCAGTACTTC.

This clone occurred a few times. Other DNA sequences in the same sample also yield this CDR3. The gene calls are TRBV5-6 and TRBJ2-5; tentatively, D is TRBD1 or TRBD2 (6 bases each). The V gene lost 4 bases and the J gene lost 5 bases, with 9 bases spanning the gap. This CDR3 region has 12 residues. Per the germline V gene, CDR1 is SGHDT and CDR2 is YYEEEE. CDR3 bases: TGTGCCAGCAGCCCCGGGGGCGAGACCCAGTACTTC. Protein sequence: CASSPGGETQYF.

The chain is built from TRBV2 and TRBJ2-7; TRBD2 matches at 7 bases. V shed 7 bases, J shed 5 bases, and the junction held 5 bases outside the gene matches. This CDR3 spans 12 amino acids. Germline-derived CDR1 and CDR2 are SNHLY and FYNNEI. CDR3 in amino acids: CASIRGRDEQYF. As DNA, the CDR3 is TGTGCCAGCATCCGAGGGAGGGACGAGCAGTACTTC.

This chain connects TRBV7-2 to TRBJ1-5, with D hard to call. Germline CDR1 reads SGHTA; CDR2 reads FQGNSA. The V end was cut by 1 base, the J end by 4 bases, with 8 bases between. CDR3 length: 14 residues. Here the CDR3 reads CASSLDWGNQPQHF. The CDR3 region has the DNA TGTGCCAGCAGCTTAGATTGGGGAAATCAGCCCCAGCATTTT. Full variable domain (outside the CDR3, taken from reference TRBV7-2 and TRBJ1-5): GAGVSQSPSNKVTEKGKDVELRCDPISGHTALYWYRQSLGQGLEFLIYFQGNSAPDKSGLPSDRFSAERTGGSVSTLTIQRTQQEDSAVYLCASSLDWGNQPQHFGDGTRLSIL.